A selection of T cell receptor beta chains follows, all from one sample in a study of shared clonotypes between healthy human individuals. Using immunoSEQ multiplex PCR, the repertoire was profiled, and TCRdb retains in-frame clones only, with some absent. This sample yields approximately 2.3 million clones, of which approximately 95% are seen a single time; under 0.45% belongs to the top ten. The sample comprised naive CD4+ T cells from PBMCs. These receptors all come from a man between 18 and 29 years old in good health. Some clones in this sample may be carry-over from other donors' samples. CDR3s include the opening cysteine and the closing phenylalanine or tryptophan. The D gene is left open where the match is weak. Clone size is given for some rows only: seen once, a few or many times, or a class if the clone is expanded.

size	V	D	J	CDR3	DNA
.	TRBV11-2	.	TRBJ2-7	CASRATLGRHEQYF	TGTGCCAGCAGGGCCACTTTGGGGCGTCACGAGCAGTACTTC
.	TRBV4-1	.	TRBJ2-1	CASSPPMEEQFF	TGCGCCAGCAGCCCCCCCATGGAGGAGCAGTTCTTC
once	TRBV5-1	.	TRBJ2-5	CASSLSGFETQYF	TGCGCCAGCAGCTTGTCAGGGTTCGAGACCCAGTACTTC
.	TRBV28	TRBD1	TRBJ1-2	CASSSGTGPYGYTF	TGTGCCAGCAGTTCGGGGACAGGCCCCTATGGCTACACCTTC
.	TRBV7-7	TRBD1	TRBJ2-5	CASSSTGEIQETQYF	TGTGCCAGCAGTTCAACAGGGGAGATCCAAGAGACCCAGTACTTC
.	TRBV9	.	TRBJ2-7	CASSVGAGSSYEQYF	TGTGCCAGCTCCGTGGGAGCGGGCTCCTCCTACGAGCAGTACTTC
.	TRBV5-1	.	TRBJ1-4	CASSLELQSNEKLFF	TGCGCCAGCAGCTTGGAACTTCAGAGTAATGAAAAACTGTTTTTT
.	TRBV5-1	TRBD1	TRBJ1-5	CASSFTGGADQPQHF	TGCGCCAGCAGTTTTACAGGGGGCGCGGATCAGCCCCAGCATTTT
.	TRBV6-1	TRBD2	TRBJ2-7	CASRDYTEQYF	TGTGCCAGCCGGGACTACACGGAGCAGTACTTC
once	TRBV19	.	TRBJ2-7	CASRLEATDYEQYF	TGTGCCAGTAGGCTCGAAGCGACAGATTACGAGCAGTACTTC
.	TRBV18	.	TRBJ1-4	CASSPLGTNEKLFF	TGTGCCAGCTCACCCCTGGGGACTAATGAAAAACTGTTTTTT
few	TRBV27	.	TRBJ1-2	CASSLSGVRGYTF	TGTGCCAGCAGTTTAAGCGGGGTGCGCGGCTACACCTTC
.	TRBV19	TRBD1	TRBJ2-7	CASSIAGGLAPESFYEQYF	TGTGCCAGTAGTATAGCAGGGGGCCTCGCCCCCGAATCCTTCTACGAGCAGTACTTC
.	TRBV2	.	TRBJ2-6	CASSGSRSSGANVLTF	TGTGCCAGCAGTGGTTCACGGAGCTCTGGGGCCAACGTCCTGACTTTC
once	TRBV5-1	TRBD1	TRBJ2-2	CASSSDYRGRVPGELFF	TGCGCCAGCAGCTCAGACTACAGGGGTAGGGTCCCCGGGGAGCTGTTTTTT
.	TRBV18	.	TRBJ2-5	CASSPGQLDELETQYF	TGTGCCAGCTCACCTGGCCAATTGGATGAGTTGGAGACCCAGTACTTC
.	TRBV6-6	TRBD1	TRBJ2-7	CASRRQAQGVYEQYF	TGTGCCAGCAGAAGACAGGCCCAGGGGGTCTACGAGCAGTACTTC
.	TRBV25-1	.	TRBJ1-4	CASSDPGTTNEKLFF	TGTGCCAGCAGTGACCCGGGGACAACTAATGAAAAACTGTTTTTT
.	TRBV6-5	.	TRBJ1-2	CASSELPLSF	TGTGCCAGCAGTGAACTACCCTTATCCTTC
.	TRBV5-1	.	TRBJ2-3	CASSLDVGPDTQYF	TGCGCCAGCAGCTTGGATGTGGGACCAGATACGCAGTATTTT
once	TRBV2	.	TRBJ2-7	CASSGRRLGEQYF	TGTGCCAGCAGTGGGAGGAGGCTTGGCGAGCAGTACTTC
.	TRBV7-2	.	TRBJ2-7	CASSLGRGAYYEQYF	TGTGCCAGCAGCTTAGGCCGGGGCGCTTACTACGAGCAGTACTTC
.	TRBV28	.	TRBJ2-7	CAGSSSGYEQYF	TGTGCCGGCTCATCTTCAGGGTACGAGCAGTACTTC
.	TRBV5-1	.	TRBJ2-7	CASYEQGGEQYF	TGCGCCAGCTACGAGCAGGGAGGCGAGCAGTACTTC
.	TRBV14	.	TRBJ1-5	CASSRQNQPQHF	TGTGCCAGCAGCCGTCAAAATCAGCCCCAGCATTTT
.	TRBV6-5	TRBD2	TRBJ2-7	CASSRTSGLNEQYF	TGTGCCAGCAGCCGGACTAGCGGGCTAAACGAGCAGTACTTC
.	TRBV27	.	TRBJ2-3	CASRPLSGPGSTDTQYF	TGTGCCAGCAGGCCACTATCTGGGCCAGGGAGCACAGATACGCAGTATTTT
.	TRBV27	TRBD1	TRBJ1-1	CASRNRGLDTEAFF	TGTGCCAGCCGGAACAGGGGGCTCGACACTGAAGCTTTCTTT
.	TRBV7-9	.	TRBJ2-3	CASSSTTDTQYF	TGTGCCAGCAGCTCAACGACAGATACGCAGTATTTT
.	TRBV4-1	TRBD2	TRBJ2-1	CASSQEPILAGAPYNEQFF	TGCGCCAGCAGCCAAGAACCCATCCTAGCGGGAGCCCCCTACAATGAGCAGTTCTTC
.	TRBV5-4	TRBD2	TRBJ2-7	CASSPTSAHQEEQYF	TGTGCCAGCAGCCCGACTAGCGCCCATCAAGAAGAGCAGTACTTC
.	TRBV7-2	TRBD2	TRBJ2-3	CASSLGASGSADTQYF	TGTGCCAGCAGCTTAGGAGCTAGCGGGAGTGCCGATACGCAGTATTTT
.	TRBV14	.	TRBJ2-5	CASNLMGGETQYF	TGTGCCAGCAACCTAATGGGGGGAGAGACCCAGTACTTC
.	TRBV5-5	.	TRBJ2-3	CASSLAITFGGTQYF	TGTGCCAGCAGCTTGGCGATAACATTTGGGGGTACGCAGTATTTT
once	TRBV28	TRBD1	TRBJ1-1	CASSPGTAMNTEAFF	TGTGCCAGCAGTCCGGGGACAGCAATGAACACTGAAGCTTTCTTT
.	TRBV7-3	.	TRBJ2-7	CASSLSGDYEQYF	TGTGCCAGCAGCTTGTCAGGGGACTACGAGCAGTACTTC
.	TRBV6-6	.	TRBJ2-5	CASSTGGETQYF	TGTGCCAGCAGCACAGGTGGAGAGACCCAGTACTTC
once	TRBV19	TRBD1	TRBJ2-7	CASNSGTGDYEQYF	TGTGCCAGTAATTCCGGGACAGGGGACTACGAGCAGTACTTC
.	TRBV2	.	TRBJ1-5	CASSEQGLRDQPQHF	TGTGCCAGCAGTGAACAGGGGCTTCGCGATCAGCCCCAGCATTTT
.	TRBV5-1	.	TRBJ1-4	CASSPFSSTRSTNEKLFF	TGCGCCAGCAGCCCCTTTAGTTCGACACGGTCAACTAATGAAAAACTGTTTTTT
.	TRBV5-6	TRBD2	TRBJ2-2	CASSLFGLAGETGELFF	TGTGCCAGCAGCTTGTTTGGACTAGCGGGAGAAACCGGGGAGCTGTTTTTT
.	TRBV25-1	.	TRBJ1-2	CASSPGGAYGYTF	TGTGCCAGCAGTCCGGGGGGCGCATACGGCTACACCTTC
.	TRBV5-6	.	TRBJ2-2	CASSPSPGKNTGELFF	TGTGCCAGCAGCCCCAGCCCGGGAAAGAACACCGGGGAGCTGTTTTTT
.	TRBV9	.	TRBJ2-2	CASSVDAGELFF	TGTGCCAGCAGCGTAGACGCCGGGGAGCTGTTTTTT
.	TRBV6-6	.	TRBJ2-7	CASSYSAGPYSEQYF	TGTGCCAGCAGTTATTCGGCAGGGCCCTATAGCGAGCAGTACTTC
.	TRBV11-2	TRBD1	TRBJ1-1	CASSPRTGNTEAFF	TGTGCCAGCAGCCCCCGGACAGGGAACACTGAAGCTTTCTTT
once	TRBV18	TRBD2	TRBJ2-5	CASSSLAAMYQETQYF	TGTGCCAGCTCATCCCTAGCGGCCATGTACCAAGAGACCCAGTACTTC